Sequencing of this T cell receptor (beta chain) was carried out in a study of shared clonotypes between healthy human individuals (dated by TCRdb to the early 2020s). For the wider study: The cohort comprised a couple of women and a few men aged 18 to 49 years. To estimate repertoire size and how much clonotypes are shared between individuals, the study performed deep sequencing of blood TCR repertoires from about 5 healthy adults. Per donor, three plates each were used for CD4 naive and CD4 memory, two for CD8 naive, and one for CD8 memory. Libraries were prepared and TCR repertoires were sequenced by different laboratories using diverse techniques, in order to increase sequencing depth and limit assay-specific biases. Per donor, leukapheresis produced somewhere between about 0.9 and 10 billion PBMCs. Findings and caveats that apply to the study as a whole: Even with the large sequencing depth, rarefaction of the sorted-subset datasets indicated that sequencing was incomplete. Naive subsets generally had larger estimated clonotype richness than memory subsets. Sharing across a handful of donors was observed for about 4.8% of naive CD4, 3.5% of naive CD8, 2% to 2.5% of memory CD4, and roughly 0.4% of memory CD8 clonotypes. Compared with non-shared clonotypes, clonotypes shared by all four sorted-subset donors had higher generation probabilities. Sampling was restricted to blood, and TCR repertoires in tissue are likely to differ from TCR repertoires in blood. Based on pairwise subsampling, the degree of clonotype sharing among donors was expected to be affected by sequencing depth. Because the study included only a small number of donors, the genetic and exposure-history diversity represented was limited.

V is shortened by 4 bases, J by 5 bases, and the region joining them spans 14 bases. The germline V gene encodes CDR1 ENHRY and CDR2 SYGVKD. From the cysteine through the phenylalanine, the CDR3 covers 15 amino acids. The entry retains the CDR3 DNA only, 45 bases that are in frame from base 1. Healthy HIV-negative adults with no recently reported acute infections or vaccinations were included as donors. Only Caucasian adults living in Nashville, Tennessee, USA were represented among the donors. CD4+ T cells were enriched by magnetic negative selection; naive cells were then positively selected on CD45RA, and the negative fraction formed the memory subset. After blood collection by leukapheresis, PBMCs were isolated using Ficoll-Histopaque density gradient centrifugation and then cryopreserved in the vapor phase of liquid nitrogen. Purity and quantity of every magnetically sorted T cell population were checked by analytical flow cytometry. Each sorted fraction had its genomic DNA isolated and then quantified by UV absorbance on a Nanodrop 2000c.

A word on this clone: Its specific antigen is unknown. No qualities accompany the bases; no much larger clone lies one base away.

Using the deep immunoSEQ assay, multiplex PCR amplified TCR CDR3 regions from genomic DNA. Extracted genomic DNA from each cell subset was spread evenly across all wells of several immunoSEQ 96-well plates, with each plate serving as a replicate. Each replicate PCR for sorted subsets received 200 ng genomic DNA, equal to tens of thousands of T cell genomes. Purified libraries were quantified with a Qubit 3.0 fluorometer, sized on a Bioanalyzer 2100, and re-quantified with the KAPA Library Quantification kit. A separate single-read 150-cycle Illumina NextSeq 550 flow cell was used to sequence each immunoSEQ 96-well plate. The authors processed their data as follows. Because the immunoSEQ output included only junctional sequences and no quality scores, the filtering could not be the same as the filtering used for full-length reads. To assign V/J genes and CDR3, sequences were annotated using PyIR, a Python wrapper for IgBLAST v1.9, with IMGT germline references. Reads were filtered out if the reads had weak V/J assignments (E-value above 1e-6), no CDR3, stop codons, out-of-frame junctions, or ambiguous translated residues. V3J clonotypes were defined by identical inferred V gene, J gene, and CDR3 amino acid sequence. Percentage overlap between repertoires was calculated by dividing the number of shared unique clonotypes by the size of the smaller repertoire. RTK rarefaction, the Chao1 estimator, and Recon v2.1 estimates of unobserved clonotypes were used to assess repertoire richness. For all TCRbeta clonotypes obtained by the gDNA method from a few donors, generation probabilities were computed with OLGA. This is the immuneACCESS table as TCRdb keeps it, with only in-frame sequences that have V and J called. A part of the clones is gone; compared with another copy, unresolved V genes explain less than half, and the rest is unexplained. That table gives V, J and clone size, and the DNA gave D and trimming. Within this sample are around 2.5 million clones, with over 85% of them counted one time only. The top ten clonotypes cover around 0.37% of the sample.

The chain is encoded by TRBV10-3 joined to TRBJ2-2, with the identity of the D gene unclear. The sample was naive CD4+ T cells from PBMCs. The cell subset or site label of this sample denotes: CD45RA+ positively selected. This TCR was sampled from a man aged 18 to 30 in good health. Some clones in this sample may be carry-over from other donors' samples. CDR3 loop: CAISGLGWATGELFF. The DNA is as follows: TGTGCCATCAGTGGGTTGGGGTGGGCGACCGGGGAGCTGTTTTTT.